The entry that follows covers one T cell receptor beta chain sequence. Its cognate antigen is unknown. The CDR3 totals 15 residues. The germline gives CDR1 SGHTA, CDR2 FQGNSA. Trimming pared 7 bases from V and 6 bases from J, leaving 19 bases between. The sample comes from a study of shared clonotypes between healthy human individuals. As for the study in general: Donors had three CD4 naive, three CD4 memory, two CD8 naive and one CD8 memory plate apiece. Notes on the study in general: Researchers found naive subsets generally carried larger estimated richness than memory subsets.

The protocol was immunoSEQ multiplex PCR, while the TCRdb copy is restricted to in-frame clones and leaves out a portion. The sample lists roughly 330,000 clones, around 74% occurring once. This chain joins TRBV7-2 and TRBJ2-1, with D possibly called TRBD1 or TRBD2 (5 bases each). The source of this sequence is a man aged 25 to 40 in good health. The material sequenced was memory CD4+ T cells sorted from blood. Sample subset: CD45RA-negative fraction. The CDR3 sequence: CASTRDRTSANEQFF. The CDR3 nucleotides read TGTGCCAGCACCAGGGACCGAACGAGTGCCAATGAGCAGTTCTTC.